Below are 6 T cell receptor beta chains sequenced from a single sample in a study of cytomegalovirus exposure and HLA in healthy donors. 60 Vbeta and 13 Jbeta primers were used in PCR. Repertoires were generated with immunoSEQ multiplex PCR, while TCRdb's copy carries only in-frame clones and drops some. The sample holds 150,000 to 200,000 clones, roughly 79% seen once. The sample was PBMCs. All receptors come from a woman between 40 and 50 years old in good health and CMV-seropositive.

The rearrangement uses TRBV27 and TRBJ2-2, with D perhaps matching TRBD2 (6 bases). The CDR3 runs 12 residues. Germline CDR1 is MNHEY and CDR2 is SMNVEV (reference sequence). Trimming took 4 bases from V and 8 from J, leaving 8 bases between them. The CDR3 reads CASSYRGGELFF. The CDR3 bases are TGTGCCAGCAGTTACCGGGGGGGGGAGCTGTTTTTT.

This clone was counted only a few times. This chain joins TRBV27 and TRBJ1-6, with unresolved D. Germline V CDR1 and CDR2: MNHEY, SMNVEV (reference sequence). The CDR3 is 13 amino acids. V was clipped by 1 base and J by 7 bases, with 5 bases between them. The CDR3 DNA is TGTGCCAGCAGTTTATACGAGAATTCACCCCTCCACTTT. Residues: CASSLYENSPLHF.

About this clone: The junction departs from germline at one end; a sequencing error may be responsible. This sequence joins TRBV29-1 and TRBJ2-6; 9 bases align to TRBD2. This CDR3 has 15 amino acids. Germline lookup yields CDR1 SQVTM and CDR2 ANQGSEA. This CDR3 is CSVLSGGSGANGLTF. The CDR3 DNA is TGCAGCGTTCTTAGCGGGGGCTCTGGGGCCAACGGCCTGACTTTC.

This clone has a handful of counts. The CDR3 bases are TGTGCTAGTGGTTTGGACGGGACAGGGCAGTTCTTC. Encoded protein: CASGLDGTGQFF. The gene calls are TRBV12-5 and TRBJ2-1, with 8 nucleotides matching TRBD1. CDR3 length: 12 residues. V trimming: 1 base; J trimming: 12 bases; junction bases outside the gene matches: 2. Germline V gene lookup returns CDR1 LGHNT and CDR2 FRNRAP.

In DNA, the CDR3 is TGTGCCAGTAGGGGACAGGGGACGAACACTGAAGCTTTCTTT. This translates into CASRGQGTNTEAFF. The chain uses TRBV19 and TRBJ1-1; the match to TRBD1 covers 10 bases. The length of the CDR3 is 14 residues. Germline loops: CDR1 LNHDA, CDR2 SQIVND (reference sequence). The V and J ends lost 6 bases and 1 base, in that order; junction bases with no gene match: 2.

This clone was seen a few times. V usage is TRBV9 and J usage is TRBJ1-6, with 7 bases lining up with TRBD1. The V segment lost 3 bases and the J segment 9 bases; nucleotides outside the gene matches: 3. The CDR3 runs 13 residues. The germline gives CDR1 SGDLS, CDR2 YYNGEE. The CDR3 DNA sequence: TGTGCCAGCAGCGGACAGGGTGCTTCACCCCTCCACTTT. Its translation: CASSGQGASPLHF.